Shown below are 14 T cell receptor beta chains from a single sample sequenced in a study of cytomegalovirus exposure and HLA in healthy donors. Vbeta (60) and Jbeta (13) primers were used in the PCR. Method: immunoSEQ multiplex PCR; TCRdb's copy keeps in-frame clones and lacks some. The sample holds fewer than 110,000 clones, over 75% seen once. Sequences were obtained from PBMCs. These receptor sequences come from a male donor in good health and CMV-seronegative.

This clone was counted a few times. The gene calls are TRBV11-3 and TRBJ2-7; D is unresolved. Trimming stripped 2 bases from V and 0 bases from J, with 8 bases between. Germline CDR1 reads SGHNT; CDR2 reads YENEEA. The CDR3 runs 14 residues. This chain's CDR3 is CASSLFGDSYEQYF. CDR3 bases: TGTGCCAGCAGCTTATTTGGAGACTCCTACGAGCAGTACTTC.

V and J are TRBV2 and TRBJ1-5, with TRBD1 identical over 8 bases. Germline CDR1 and CDR2: SNHLY and FYNNEI. The CDR3 loop spans 15 amino acids. V was pared by 4 bases and J by 0 bases, with 2 bases of the junction left unmatched. The CDR3 coding sequence is TGTGCCAGCAGTGTACAGGGGGGTAGCAATCAGCCCCAGCATTTT. Translation gives CASSVQGGSNQPQHF.

The CDR3 coding sequence is TGTGCCAGCGCCCGGGGGACAGGGCGAGGCAATCAGCCCCAGCATTTT. As protein: CASARGTGRGNQPQHF. This rearrangement joins TRBV25-1 to TRBJ1-5, with 9 bases fitting TRBD1. Germline loops: CDR1 MGHDK, CDR2 SYGVNS. This CDR3 spans 16 amino acids. With V trimmed by 8 bases and J by 2 bases, 10 bases remained unmatched.

For the CDR3, the DNA is TGTGCCACCCAGCGGGCTCTCTCCTACGAGCAGTACTTC. Translating gives CATQRALSYEQYF. The chain recombines TRBV2 with TRBJ2-7, with a tentative D call TRBD2 (6 bases). Trimming cost V 10 bases and J 0 bases, with 13 bases left between them. The CDR3 loop spans 13 amino acids. Germline V CDR1 and CDR2: SNHLY, FYNNEI.

This clone was seen only a few times. V and J are TRBV2 and TRBJ2-1; 12 positions match TRBD1. The CDR3 length is 19 residues. The J segment lost 0 bases and the V segment lost 8 bases, leaving 14 bases of the junction unmatched. Germline assignment: CDR1 SNHLY and CDR2 FYNNEI. The CDR3 here is CASPAPGQGAVSSYNEQFF. CDR3 in DNA: TGTGCCAGCCCAGCCCCGGGACAGGGGGCAGTGAGCTCCTACAATGAGCAGTTCTTC.

This clone showed up just once. This sequence joins TRBV5-6 and TRBJ1-2; TRBD1 aligns across 10 bases. This CDR3 is 13 amino acids long. Trimming took 6 bases from V and 7 from J; bases not matched to a gene: 6. Germline-derived CDR1 and CDR2 are SGHDT and YYEEEE. The CDR3 reads CASNIGTGAGYTF. The CDR3 coding sequence is TGTGCCAGCAACATCGGGACAGGGGCTGGCTACACCTTC. The variable domain in full, completed from reference TRBV5-6 and TRBJ1-2, reads DAGVTQSPTHLIKTRGQQVTLRCSPKSGHDTVSWYQQALGQGPQFIFQYYEEEERQRGNFPDRFSGHQFPNYSSELNVNALLLGDSALYLCASNIGTGAGYTFGSGTRLTVV.

The chain combines TRBV2 with TRBJ2-7; TRBD2 matches 7 bases. With 7 bases clipped from V and 3 bases from J, the junction kept 6 bases outside the gene matches. Germline CDR1 SNHLY, CDR2 FYNNEI. The CDR3 extends over 13 amino acids. The CDR3 DNA reads TGTGCCAGCATGCTAGCGGACCGCTACGAGCAGTACTTC. Translation: CASMLADRYEQYF.

This clone was found once. The J gene is TRBJ2-7, the V gene TRBV21-1; the table names TRBD2, a call not compared with the DNA. TRBV21-1 is a listed pseudogene. The CDR3 extends over 13 amino acids. In DNA, the CDR3 is TGTGCCAGCAGCGTCCCCTGTCTTTACGAGCAGTACTTC. Translated, it gives CASSVPCLYEQYF.

V usage is TRBV11-2 and J usage is TRBJ2-5, with 9 positions matching TRBD1. J was trimmed by 4 bases and V by 4 bases; bases with no gene match: 4. The germline gives CDR1 SGHAT, CDR2 FQNNGV. CDR3 length equals 14 residues. DNA for the CDR3: TGTGCCAGCAGCTCGGACAGGGGCAGAGAGACCCAGTACTTC. It encodes CASSSDRGRETQYF.

V and J are TRBV4-1 and TRBJ1-2; the D gene is possibly TRBD1 (5 bases). V was shortened by 0 bases and J by 5 bases, with 13 bases between the two germline ends. This CDR3 has 15 residues. Germline assignment: CDR1 MGHRA and CDR2 YSYEKL. CDR3 sequence: CASSQEVVGGYGYTF. The CDR3 region has the DNA TGCGCCAGCAGCCAAGAGGTGGTCGGGGGGTATGGCTACACCTTC.

This clone was detected only a few times. The chain carries TRBV28 and TRBJ1-4; D is possibly TRBD1 (6 bases). CDR1 and CDR2 from the germline V gene are MDHEN and SYDVKM. This CDR3 has 15 amino acids. V shed 7 bases and J shed 0 bases, with 12 bases lying between them. The CDR3 sequence is CASNTGSATNEKLFF. In DNA, the CDR3 is TGTGCCAGCAATACAGGGTCGGCAACTAATGAAAAACTGTTTTTT.

CDR3 coding DNA: TGTGCCAGCAGTTTTGGGGCTGGCAGGGCGAACACTGAAGCTTTCTTT. Protein sequence: CASSFGAGRANTEAFF. The rearrangement links TRBV28 to TRBJ1-1; D may be TRBD1 (5 bases). The CDR3 sequence is 16 residues long. Deletions cut 3 bases from V and 1 base from J, with 15 bases between. Germline V gene data show CDR1 as MDHEN and CDR2 as SYDVKM.

This clone turned up a few times. The genes are TRBV27 and TRBJ1-3, with D perhaps TRBD1 (5 bases). V was cut by 3 bases and J by 0 bases, with 15 bases left in between. CDR1 is MNHEY, CDR2 SMNVEV, per germline (reference sequence). This CDR3 region has 17 residues. The CDR3 sequence is CASSLGGFGTSGNTIYF. DNA for the CDR3: TGTGCCAGCAGTTTGGGGGGGTTTGGGACCTCTGGAAACACCATATATTTT.

The chain joins TRBV27 to TRBJ2-3; D ambiguous. The CDR3 is made up of 13 amino acids. Trimming pared 3 bases from V and 6 bases from J, leaving 10 bases between. Germline V lookup: CDR1 MNHEY, CDR2 SMNVEV (reference sequence). The CDR3 sequence is CASSFNRRDTQYF. Here the CDR3 DNA reads TGTGCCAGCAGTTTTAACAGAAGGGATACGCAGTATTTT.